This T cell receptor beta chain appears in the sequencing data of a study of T cell repertoires in cytomegalovirus infection. Study summary: It can be stated that public TCR beta signatures indicated CMV infection as well as a matching HLA type.

Concerning this clonotype: Its antigen is currently unknown.

Each CDR3 protein gets one entry after TCRdb re-called the reads with MiXCR. The sample yields roughly 200,000 distinct CDR3 sequences, approximately 18% seen once. V shed 4 bases and J shed 0 bases, with 16 bases lying between them. Germline-derived CDR1 and CDR2 are SEHNR and FQNEAQ (reference sequence). The CDR3 runs to 17 residues. Notes on the study in general: The ex vivo response showed dominance by HLA-C-restricted CMV-specific TCR beta clonotypes. Using cumulative public TCR beta family frequency, the authors identified those who carried CMV together with the relevant HLA.

The sequence was obtained from a human donor in good health (CMV status not recorded). Some clones in this sample may be carry-over from other donors' samples. The specimen was CD8+ T cells from PBMCs. The chain links TRBV7-9 to TRBJ1-3; no definite D call. The CDR3 loop is CASSSPWARISGNTIYF. Here the CDR3 DNA reads TGTGCCAGCAGCTCGCCGTGGGCTCGAATCTCTGGAAACACCATATATTTT.